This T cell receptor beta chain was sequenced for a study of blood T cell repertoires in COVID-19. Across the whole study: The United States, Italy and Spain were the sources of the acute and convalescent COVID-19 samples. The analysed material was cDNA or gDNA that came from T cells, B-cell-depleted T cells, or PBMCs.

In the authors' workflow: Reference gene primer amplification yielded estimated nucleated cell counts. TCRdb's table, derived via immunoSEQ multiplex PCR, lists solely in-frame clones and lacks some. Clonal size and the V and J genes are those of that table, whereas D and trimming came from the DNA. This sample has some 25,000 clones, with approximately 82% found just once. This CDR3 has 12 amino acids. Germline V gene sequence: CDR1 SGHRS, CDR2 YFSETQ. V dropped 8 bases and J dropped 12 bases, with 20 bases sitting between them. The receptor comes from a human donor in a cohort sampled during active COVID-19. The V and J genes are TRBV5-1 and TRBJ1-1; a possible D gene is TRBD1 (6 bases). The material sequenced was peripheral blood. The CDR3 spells CASRLGGRQTFF. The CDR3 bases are TGCGCCAGTCGATTGGGGGGGCGCCAGACTTTCTTT.